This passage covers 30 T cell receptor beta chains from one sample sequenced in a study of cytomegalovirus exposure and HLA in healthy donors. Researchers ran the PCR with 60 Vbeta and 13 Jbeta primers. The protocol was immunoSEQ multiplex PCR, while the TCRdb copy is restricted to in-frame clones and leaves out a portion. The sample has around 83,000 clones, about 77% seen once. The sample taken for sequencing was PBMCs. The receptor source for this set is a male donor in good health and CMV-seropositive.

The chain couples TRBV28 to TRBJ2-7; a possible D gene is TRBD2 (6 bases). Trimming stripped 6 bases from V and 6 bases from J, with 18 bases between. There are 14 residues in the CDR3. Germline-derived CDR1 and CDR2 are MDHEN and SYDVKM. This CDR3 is CASSAPGRGSEQYF. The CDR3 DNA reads TGTGCCAGCAGCGCCCCAGGGCGGGGTTCCGAGCAGTACTTC.

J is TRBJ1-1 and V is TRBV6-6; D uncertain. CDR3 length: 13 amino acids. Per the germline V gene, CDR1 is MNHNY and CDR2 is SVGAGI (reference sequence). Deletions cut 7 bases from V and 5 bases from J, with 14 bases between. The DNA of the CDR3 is TGTGCCAGCATAGCCGGGTTTCGAACTGAAGCTTTCTTT. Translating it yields CASIAGFRTEAFF.

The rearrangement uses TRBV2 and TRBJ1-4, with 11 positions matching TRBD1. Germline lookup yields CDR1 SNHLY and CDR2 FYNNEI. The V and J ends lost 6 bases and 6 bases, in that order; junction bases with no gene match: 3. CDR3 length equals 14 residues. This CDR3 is CASRWDRGDEKLFF. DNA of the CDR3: TGTGCCAGCAGATGGGACAGGGGGGATGAAAAACTGTTTTTT.

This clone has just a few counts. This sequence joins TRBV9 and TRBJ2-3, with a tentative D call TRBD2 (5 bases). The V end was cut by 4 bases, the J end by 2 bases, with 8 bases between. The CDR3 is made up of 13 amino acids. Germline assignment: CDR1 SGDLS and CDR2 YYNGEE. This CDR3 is CASSSGLTDTQYF. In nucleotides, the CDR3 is TGTGCCAGCAGCAGCGGCCTCACAGATACGCAGTATTTT.

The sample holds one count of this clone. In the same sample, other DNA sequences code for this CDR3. The CDR3 here is CASSVWGLSYNEQFF. The CDR3 nucleotides are TGTGCCAGTAGTGTCTGGGGACTGTCCTACAATGAGCAGTTCTTC. The chain carries TRBV19 and TRBJ2-1, with D tentatively TRBD2 (6 bases). CDR1 LNHDA and CDR2 SQIVND come from the germline V gene (reference sequence). The CDR3 is 15 amino acids. Deletions cut 5 bases from V and 1 base from J, with 12 bases between.

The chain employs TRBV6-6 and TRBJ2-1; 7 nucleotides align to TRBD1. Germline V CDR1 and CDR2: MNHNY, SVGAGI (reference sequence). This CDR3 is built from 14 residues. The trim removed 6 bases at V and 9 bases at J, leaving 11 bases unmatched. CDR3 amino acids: CASRDPGQLSEQFF. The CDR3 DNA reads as TGTGCCAGCAGGGACCCGGGACAGTTGAGTGAGCAGTTCTTC.

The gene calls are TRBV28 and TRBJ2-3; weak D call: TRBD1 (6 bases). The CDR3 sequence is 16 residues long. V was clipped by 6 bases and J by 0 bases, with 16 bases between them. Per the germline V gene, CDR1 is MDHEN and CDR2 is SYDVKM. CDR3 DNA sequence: TGTGCCAGCAGGGGTACCCCAGGGGCGAGCACAGATACGCAGTATTTT. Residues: CASRGTPGASTDTQYF.

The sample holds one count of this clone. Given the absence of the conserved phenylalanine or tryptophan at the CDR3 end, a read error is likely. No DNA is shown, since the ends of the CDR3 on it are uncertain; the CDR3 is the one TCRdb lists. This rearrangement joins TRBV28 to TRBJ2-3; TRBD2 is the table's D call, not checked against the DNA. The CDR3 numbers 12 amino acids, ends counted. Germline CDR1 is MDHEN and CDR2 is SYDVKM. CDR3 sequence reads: CASSSASGTSQS.

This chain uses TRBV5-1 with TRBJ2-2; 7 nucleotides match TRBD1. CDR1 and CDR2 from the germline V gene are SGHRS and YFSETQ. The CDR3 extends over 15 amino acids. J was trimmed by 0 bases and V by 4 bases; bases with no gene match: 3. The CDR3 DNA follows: TGCGCCAGCAGCCACGGGACAGCGAACACCGGGGAGCTGTTTTTT. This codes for CASSHGTANTGELFF.

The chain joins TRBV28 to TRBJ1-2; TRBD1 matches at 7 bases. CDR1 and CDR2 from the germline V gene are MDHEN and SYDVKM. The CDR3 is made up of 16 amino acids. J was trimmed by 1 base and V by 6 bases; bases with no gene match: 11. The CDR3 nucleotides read TGTGCCAGCAGCCCTAGGGACAGCCGCCTTAACTATGGCTACACCTTC. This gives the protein CASSPRDSRLNYGYTF.

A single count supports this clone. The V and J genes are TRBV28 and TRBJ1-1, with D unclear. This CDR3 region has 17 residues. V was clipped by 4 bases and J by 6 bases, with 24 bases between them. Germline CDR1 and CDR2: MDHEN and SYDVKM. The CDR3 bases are TGTGCCAGCAGTTCCCTTACCGGGATCTCTACCTCACCTGAAGCTTTCTTT. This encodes CASSSLTGISTSPEAFF.

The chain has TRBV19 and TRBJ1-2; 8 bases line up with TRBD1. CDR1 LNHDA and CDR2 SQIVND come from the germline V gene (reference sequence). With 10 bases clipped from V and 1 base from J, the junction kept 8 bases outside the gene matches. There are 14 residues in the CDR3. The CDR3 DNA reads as TGTGCCACCTCTTGGGGACAGGATAACTATGGCTACACCTTC. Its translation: CATSWGQDNYGYTF.

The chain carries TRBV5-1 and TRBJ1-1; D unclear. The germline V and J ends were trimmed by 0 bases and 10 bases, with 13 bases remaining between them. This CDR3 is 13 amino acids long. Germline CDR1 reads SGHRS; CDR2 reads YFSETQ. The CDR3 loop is CASSLAEGFLAFF. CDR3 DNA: TGCGCCAGCAGCTTGGCCGAGGGTTTTTTAGCTTTCTTT.

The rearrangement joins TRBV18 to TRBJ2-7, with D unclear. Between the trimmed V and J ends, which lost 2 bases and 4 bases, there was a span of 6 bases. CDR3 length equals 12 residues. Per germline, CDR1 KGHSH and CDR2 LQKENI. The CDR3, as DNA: TGTGCCAGCTCACCAGGCAGATACGAGCAGTACTTC. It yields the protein CASSPGRYEQYF.

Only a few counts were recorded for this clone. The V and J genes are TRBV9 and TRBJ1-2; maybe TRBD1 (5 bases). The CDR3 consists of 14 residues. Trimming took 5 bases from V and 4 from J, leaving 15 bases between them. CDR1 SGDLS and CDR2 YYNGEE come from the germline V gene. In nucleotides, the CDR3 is TGTGCCAGCAGTAGTGGACATCCCCTCTATGGCTACACCTTC. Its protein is CASSSGHPLYGYTF.

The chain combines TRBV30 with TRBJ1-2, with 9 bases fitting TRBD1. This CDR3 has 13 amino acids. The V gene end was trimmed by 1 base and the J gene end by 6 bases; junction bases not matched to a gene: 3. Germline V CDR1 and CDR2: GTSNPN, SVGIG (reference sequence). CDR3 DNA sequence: TGTGCCTGGAGTGCGGGACAGGGAGATGGCTACACCTTC. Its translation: CAWSAGQGDGYTF.

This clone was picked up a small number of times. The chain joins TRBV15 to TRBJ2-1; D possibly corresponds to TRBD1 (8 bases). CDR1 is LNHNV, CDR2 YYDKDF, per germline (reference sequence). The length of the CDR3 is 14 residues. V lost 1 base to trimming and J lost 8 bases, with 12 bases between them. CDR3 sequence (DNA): TGTGCCACCAGCAGAGGACAGGGGAGGGATGAGCAGTTCTTC. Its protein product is CATSRGQGRDEQFF.

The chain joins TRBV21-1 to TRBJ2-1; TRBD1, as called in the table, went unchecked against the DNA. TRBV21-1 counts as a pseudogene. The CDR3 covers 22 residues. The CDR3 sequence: CASSQGTRDILSAPSSYNEQFF. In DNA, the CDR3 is TGTGCCAGCAGCCAAGGAACGAGGGACATTCTATCCGCCCCTAGCTCCTACAATGAGCAGTTCTTC.

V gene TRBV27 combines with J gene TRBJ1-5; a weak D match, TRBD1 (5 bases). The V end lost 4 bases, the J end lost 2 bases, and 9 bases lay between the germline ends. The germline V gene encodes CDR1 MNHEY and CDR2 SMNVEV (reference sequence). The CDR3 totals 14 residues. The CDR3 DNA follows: TGTGCCAGCAGTTCAGGGTCCCGCAATCAGCCCCAGCATTTT. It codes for CASSSGSRNQPQHF.

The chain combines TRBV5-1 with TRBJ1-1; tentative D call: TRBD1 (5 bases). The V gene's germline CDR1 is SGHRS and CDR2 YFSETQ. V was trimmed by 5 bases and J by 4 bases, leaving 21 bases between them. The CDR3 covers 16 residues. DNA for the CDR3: TGCGCCAGCAGACTGACGCCGGGACCCGGGGGCACTGAAGCTTTCTTT. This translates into CASRLTPGPGGTEAFF.

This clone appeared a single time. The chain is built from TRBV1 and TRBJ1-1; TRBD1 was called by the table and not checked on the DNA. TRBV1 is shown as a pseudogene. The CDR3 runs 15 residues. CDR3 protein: CTSSQDKGLNTEAFF. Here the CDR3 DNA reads TGCACCAGCAGCCAAGACAAGGGGTTGAACACTGAAGCTTTCTTT.

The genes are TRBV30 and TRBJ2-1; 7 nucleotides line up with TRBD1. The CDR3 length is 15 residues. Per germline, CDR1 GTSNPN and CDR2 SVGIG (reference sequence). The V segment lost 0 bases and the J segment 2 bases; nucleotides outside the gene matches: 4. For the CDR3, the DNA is TGTGCCTGGAGTGTTAGACAGGGTCCCTACAATGAGCAGTTCTTC. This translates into CAWSVRQGPYNEQFF.

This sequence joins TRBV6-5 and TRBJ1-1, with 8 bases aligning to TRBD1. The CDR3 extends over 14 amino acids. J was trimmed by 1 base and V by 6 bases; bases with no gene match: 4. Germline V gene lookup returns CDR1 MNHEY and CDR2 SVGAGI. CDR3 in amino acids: CASRAGTGNTEAFF. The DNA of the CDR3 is TGTGCCAGCAGGGCCGGGACAGGGAACACTGAAGCTTTCTTT.

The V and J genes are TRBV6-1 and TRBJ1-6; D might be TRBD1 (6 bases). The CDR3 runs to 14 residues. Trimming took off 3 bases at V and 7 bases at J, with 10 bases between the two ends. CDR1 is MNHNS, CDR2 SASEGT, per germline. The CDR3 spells CASSDTGNNSPLHF. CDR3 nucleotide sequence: TGTGCCAGCAGTGACACAGGGAACAATTCACCCCTCCACTTT.

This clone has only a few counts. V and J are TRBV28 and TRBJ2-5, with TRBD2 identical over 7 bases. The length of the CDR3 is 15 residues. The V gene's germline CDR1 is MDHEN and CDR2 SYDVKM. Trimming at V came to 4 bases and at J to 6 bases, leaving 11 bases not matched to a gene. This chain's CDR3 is CASSSGGSRSKTQYF. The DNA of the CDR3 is TGTGCCAGCAGTTCCGGGGGGAGCCGGTCGAAGACCCAGTACTTC.

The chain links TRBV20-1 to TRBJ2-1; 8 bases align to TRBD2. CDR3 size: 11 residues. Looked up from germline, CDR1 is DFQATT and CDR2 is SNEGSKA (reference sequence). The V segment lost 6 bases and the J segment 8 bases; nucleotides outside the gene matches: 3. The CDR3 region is CSAGLVHEQFF. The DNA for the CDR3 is TGCAGTGCGGGACTAGTTCATGAGCAGTTCTTC.

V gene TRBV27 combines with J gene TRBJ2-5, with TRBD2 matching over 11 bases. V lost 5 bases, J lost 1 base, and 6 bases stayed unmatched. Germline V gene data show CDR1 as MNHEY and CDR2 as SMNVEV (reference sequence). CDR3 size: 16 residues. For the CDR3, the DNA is TGTGCCAGCAGTCCCCGACTAGCGGGGACCCAAGAGACCCAGTACTTC. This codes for CASSPRLAGTQETQYF.

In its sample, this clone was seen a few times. Here the CDR3 reads CASSLYSLVRAEEQFF. The CDR3 DNA sequence: TGTGCCAGCAGCTTGTATTCACTAGTCCGTGCTGAGGAGCAGTTCTTC. This chain connects TRBV5-6 to TRBJ2-1; TRBD2 might be the D (5 bases). V lost 1 base and J 10 bases, leaving 21 bases between the germline ends. The CDR3 covers 16 residues. CDR1 SGHDT and CDR2 YYEEEE come from the germline V gene.

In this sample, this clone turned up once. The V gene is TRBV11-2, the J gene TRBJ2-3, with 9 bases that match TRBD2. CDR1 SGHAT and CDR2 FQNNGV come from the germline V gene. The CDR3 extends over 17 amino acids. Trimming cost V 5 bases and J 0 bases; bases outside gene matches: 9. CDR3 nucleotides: TGTGCCAGCAGCGAACGACTAGCGGTGTCTAGCACAGATACGCAGTATTTT. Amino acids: CASSERLAVSSTDTQYF. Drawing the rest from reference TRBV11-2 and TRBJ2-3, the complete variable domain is EAGVAQSPRYKIIEKRQSVAFWCNPISGHATLYWYQQILGQGPKLLIQFQNNGVVDDSQLPKDRFSAERLKGVDSTLKIQPAKLEDSAVYLCASSERLAVSSTDTQYFGPGTRLTVL.

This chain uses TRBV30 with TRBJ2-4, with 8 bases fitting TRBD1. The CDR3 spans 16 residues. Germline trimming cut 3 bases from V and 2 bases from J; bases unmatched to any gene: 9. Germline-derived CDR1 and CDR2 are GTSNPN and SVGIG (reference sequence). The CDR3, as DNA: TGTGCCTGGAGCCGCGGGACAGGTGGGCCCAAAAACATTCAGTACTTC. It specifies CAWSRGTGGPKNIQYF.